This TCR beta chain originates from a study of CD8 T cells in Susac syndrome. From blood CD8+ and CD4+ T cells, the TCR beta chain was sequenced. A quantity of 0.5 to 1 ug RNA underwent reverse transcription using random hexamers. TCRdb reprocessed the immunoSEQ multiplex PCR reads via MiXCR and lists one record per CDR3 protein. The sample contains 150,000 to 190,000 distinct CDR3 sequences, nearly 97% of which appear only once. The CDR3 extends over 14 amino acids. The V gene's germline CDR1 is LGHNT and CDR2 FRNRAP. The V end was cut by 4 bases, the J end by 5 bases, with 13 bases between. What was sequenced was CD8+ T cells from PBMCs. The gene calls are TRBV12-5 and TRBJ2-3; a possible D gene is TRBD1 (5 bases). The source is a human donor with multiple sclerosis. The CDR3 sequence is CASGSVDSVDTQYF. In nucleotides, the CDR3 is TGTGCTAGTGGTTCCGTCGACAGCGTAGATACGCAGTATTTT.